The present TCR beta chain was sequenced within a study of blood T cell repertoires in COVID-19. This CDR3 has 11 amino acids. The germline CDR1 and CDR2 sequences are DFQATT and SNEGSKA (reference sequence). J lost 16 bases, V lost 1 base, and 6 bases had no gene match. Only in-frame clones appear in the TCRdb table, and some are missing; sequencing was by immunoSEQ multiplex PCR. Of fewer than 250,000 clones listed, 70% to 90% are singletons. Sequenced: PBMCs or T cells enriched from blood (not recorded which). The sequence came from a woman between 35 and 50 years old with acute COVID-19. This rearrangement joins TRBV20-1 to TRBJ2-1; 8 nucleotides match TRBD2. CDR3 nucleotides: TGCAGTGCTAGAGCTAGCGGGCAAGACTTCTTC. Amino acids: CSARASGQDFF.